This TCR beta chain is drawn from a study of cytomegalovirus exposure and HLA in healthy donors. Study-level background: For the 300 to 400 genotyped donors, roughly 80% fell within the Caucasian-associated ancestry cluster.

The PCR was carried out with 60 Vbeta primers and 13 Jbeta primers. The method was immunoSEQ multiplex PCR; TCRdb's version includes in-frame clones alone and lacks a portion of them. The sample lists 150,000 or so clones, about three quarters occurring once. Turning to this clone: The antigen is undetermined.

The junction had 19 bases not matched to a gene; V was cut back by 7 bases and J by 10 bases. Germline loops: CDR1 SQVTM, CDR2 ANQGSEA. The CDR3 extends over 15 amino acids. Study outcomes and limitations: The study designated 150 or so TCR beta chains cytomegalovirus-associated. Reportedly, TCR beta sequences accurately predicted HLA-A and HLA-B alleles in most subjects.

The gene calls are TRBV29-1 and TRBJ2-1, with 7 bases identical to TRBD2. The sample was PBMCs. This sequence originates from a male donor in good health and CMV-seronegative. The CDR3 DNA reads TGCAGCGCTCAAGGACTAGAACGGACCCCATCCGAGCAGTTCTTC. This codes for CSAQGLERTPSEQFF.